This entry lists 21 T cell receptor beta chains sequenced from one sample in a study of CD8 T cells in Susac syndrome. Random hexamers primed reverse transcription of about 0.45 to 1 ug RNA. TCRdb passed the immunoSEQ multiplex PCR reads through MiXCR, listing each CDR3 protein once. The sample lists under 80,000 distinct CDR3 sequences; roughly 94% were seen once. Material: CD8+ T cells from PBMCs. These receptors were obtained from a human donor with multiple sclerosis.

The CDR3, as DNA: TGCGCCAGCAGCTCCAGCCAGGGCCTGAACACTGAAGCTTTCTTT. It encodes CASSSSQGLNTEAFF. The chain employs TRBV5-1 and TRBJ1-1; D is perhaps TRBD1 (5 bases). The CDR3 sequence is 15 residues long. Trimming shortened V by 3 bases and J by 0 bases, and 12 bases separated the two germline ends. Germline V gives CDR1 SGHRS, CDR2 YFSETQ.

The chain carries TRBV9 and TRBJ1-5; tentative D call: TRBD1 (5 bases). V was trimmed by 1 base and J by 3 bases, leaving 11 bases between them. Germline CDR1 reads SGDLS; CDR2 reads YYNGEE. The CDR3 loop spans 15 amino acids. The CDR3 loop reads CASSVSGSDNQPQHF. The CDR3 DNA follows: TGTGCCAGCAGCGTATCAGGGTCTGACAATCAGCCCCAGCATTTT.

V and J are TRBV5-1 and TRBJ1-1, with TRBD1 identical over 9 bases. Germline V gene sequence: CDR1 SGHRS, CDR2 YFSETQ. V gave up 4 bases and J gave up 2 bases; unmatched junction bases: 6. CDR3 length: 15 residues. The CDR3 loop reads CASSRGQGTNTEAFF. CDR3 sequence (DNA): TGCGCCAGCAGCAGGGGACAGGGAACAAACACTGAAGCTTTCTTT.

A single count supports this clonotype. The rearrangement uses TRBV7-2 and TRBJ2-2, with D possibly matching TRBD2 (5 bases). The germline V gene encodes CDR1 SGHTA and CDR2 FQGNSA. The length of the CDR3 is 15 residues. Trimming took off 1 base at V and 4 bases at J, with 10 bases between the two ends. CDR3 in amino acids: CASSLEEGFTGELFF. In DNA form, the CDR3 reads TGTGCCAGCAGCTTAGAAGAGGGCTTCACCGGGGAGCTGTTTTTT.

This rearrangement joins TRBV27 to TRBJ2-7; D is possibly TRBD1 or TRBD2 (5 bases each). Trimming cost V 5 bases and J 3 bases, with 17 bases left between them. The CDR3 loop spans 15 amino acids. The germline CDR1 and CDR2 sequences are MNHEY and SMNVEV (reference sequence). The CDR3, as DNA: TGTGCCAGCAGTCTCCAACCGGGACGGCTCTACGAGCAGTACTTC. It codes for CASSLQPGRLYEQYF.

The gene calls are TRBV29-1 and TRBJ2-1; D could derive from TRBD1 or TRBD2 (5 bases each). The CDR3 loop spans 16 amino acids. Germline lookup yields CDR1 SQVTM and CDR2 ANQGSEA. Trimming took off 3 bases at V and 0 bases at J, with 15 bases between the two ends. Here the CDR3 DNA reads TGCAGCGTTGAGGGGACCTCGTTTCACTCCTACAATGAGCAGTTCTTC. It is translated as CSVEGTSFHSYNEQFF.

This chain links TRBV9 with TRBJ2-7, with 9 bases identical to TRBD1. V dropped 3 bases and J dropped 0; count of bases not matched to a gene: 7. The germline gives CDR1 SGDLS, CDR2 YYNGEE. This CDR3 comprises 16 residues. CDR3 DNA: TGTGCCAGCAGCGCTACAGGGGGCAAGGACTCCTACGAGCAGTACTTC. It codes for CASSATGGKDSYEQYF.

The genes are TRBV14 and TRBJ2-7, with a weak D call TRBD1 (6 bases). CDR1 and CDR2 (germline): SGHDN, FVKESK. CDR3 size: 14 residues. V was shortened by 3 bases and J by 0 bases, with 9 bases between the two germline ends. CDR3 sequence reads: CASSHRDTSYEQYF. The DNA of the CDR3 is TGTGCCAGCAGCCACCGGGACACCTCCTACGAGCAGTACTTC.

The chain recombines TRBV7-9 with TRBJ1-4; D unclear. Per the germline V gene, CDR1 is SEHNR and CDR2 is FQNEAQ (reference sequence). The CDR3 consists of 14 residues. The V gene lost 4 bases and the J gene lost 8 bases, with 14 bases spanning the gap. CDR3 sequence reads: CASSSIGEREKLFF. Written as DNA, the CDR3 is TGTGCCAGCAGCTCAATCGGAGAGCGCGAAAAACTGTTTTTT.

The chain joins TRBV30 to TRBJ2-7; TRBD1 matches 11 bases. The CDR3 has 17 residues. Looked up from germline, CDR1 is GTSNPN and CDR2 is SVGIG (reference sequence). The ends lost 2 bases at V and 0 bases at J; junction bases unmatched: 9. Here the CDR3 DNA reads TGTGCCTGGAGTTCACCCTGGGACAGGGGGTTCTCCTACGAGCAGTACTTC. It is translated as CAWSSPWDRGFSYEQYF.

The gene calls are TRBV29-1 and TRBJ2-5; the D call may be TRBD1 or TRBD2 (5 bases each). V lost 8 bases and J lost 5, with 21 bases in between. The germline gives CDR1 SQVTM, CDR2 ANQGSEA. This CDR3 comprises 14 residues. CDR3 nucleotides: TGCAGCATCACCGGGGCCCCCGAGTGGGAGACCCAGTACTTC. This translates into CSITGAPEWETQYF.

This chain joins TRBV12-3 or TRBV12-4 and TRBJ2-7; perhaps TRBD1 as D (5 bases). With 3 bases removed from V and 4 bases from J, the gap between germline ends came to 10 bases. The CDR3 runs to 13 residues. CDR3 DNA: TGTGCCAGCAGTTTCCGTCGACAGTACGAGCAGTACTTC. Translating gives CASSFRRQYEQYF.

This sequence joins TRBV5-1 and TRBJ2-1; D gene unclear. The germline CDR1 and CDR2 sequences are SGHRS and YFSETQ. Trimming stripped 0 bases from V and 5 bases from J, with 9 bases between. The CDR3 is made up of 14 amino acids. CDR3 nucleotides: TGCGCCAGCAGCTTGGAAGCTAGGCACAATGAGCAGTTCTTC. Translating it yields CASSLEARHNEQFF.

The rearrangement links TRBV29-1 to TRBJ2-1; the match to TRBD2 covers 14 bases. The J segment lost 3 bases and the V segment lost 6 bases, leaving 13 bases of the junction unmatched. Germline V gene data show CDR1 as SQVTM and CDR2 as ANQGSEA. This CDR3 region has 18 residues. CDR3 sequence reads: CSVLSGLAGDVIYNEQFF. CDR3 nucleotides: TGCAGCGTCTTGTCGGGACTAGCGGGAGATGTTATCTACAATGAGCAGTTCTTC.

V usage is TRBV30 and J usage is TRBJ1-1; D call uncertain. This CDR3 comprises 12 residues. Germline CDR1 and CDR2: GTSNPN and SVGIG (reference sequence). Between the trimmed V and J ends, which lost 2 bases and 7 bases, there was a span of 11 bases. CDR3 amino acids: CAWSPPTFEAFF. The CDR3 DNA is TGTGCCTGGAGTCCCCCGACTTTTGAAGCTTTCTTT.

CDR3 protein: CASSPRRGYIPYEQYF. The DNA of the CDR3 is TGTGCCAGCAGTCCTCGCAGGGGATATATACCCTACGAGCAGTACTTC. The chain carries TRBV12-3 or TRBV12-4 and TRBJ2-7; tentative D call: TRBD1 (6 bases). V was trimmed by 5 bases and J by 2 bases, leaving 19 bases between them. CDR3 length equals 16 residues.

V usage is TRBV4-1 and J usage is TRBJ2-1; 7 bases line up with TRBD2. CDR1 MGHRA and CDR2 YSYEKL come from the germline V gene. After removal of 0 bases from V and 4 bases from J, the junction contained 3 bases not matched to a gene. This CDR3 has 15 amino acids. CDR3 in DNA: TGCGCCAGCAGCCAAGATCCTAGCGGATACAATGAGCAGTTCTTC. Protein product: CASSQDPSGYNEQFF.

This chain joins TRBV15 and TRBJ2-1, with 10 bases lining up with TRBD2. Germline trimming cut 1 base from V and 3 bases from J; bases unmatched to any gene: 6. Germline values: CDR1 LNHNV, CDR2 YYDKDF (reference sequence). The CDR3 is 17 residues long. For the CDR3, the DNA is TGTGCCACCAGCAGAGTTCCAGCGGGGGGGCGCTACAATGAGCAGTTCTTC. Its protein product is CATSRVPAGGRYNEQFF.

This chain connects TRBV9 to TRBJ2-5, with TRBD2 matching 7 bases. The CDR3 extends over 15 amino acids. Per germline, CDR1 SGDLS and CDR2 YYNGEE. V lost 3 bases to trimming and J lost 2 bases; unmatched junction nucleotides: 7. CDR3 loop: CASSAGGGGQETQYF. In nucleotides, the CDR3 is TGTGCCAGCAGCGCGGGGGGTGGGGGGCAAGAGACCCAGTACTTC. The full variable domain, with the rest looked up from reference TRBV9 and TRBJ2-5, is DSGVTQTPKHLITATGQRVTLRCSPRSGDLSVYWYQQSLDQGLQFLIQYYNGEERAKGNILERFSAQQFPDLHSELNLSSLELGDSALYFCASSAGGGGQETQYFGPGTRLLVL.

This CDR3 reads CASSQADPTKSGELFF. The CDR3 DNA reads as TGTGCCAGCAGCCAAGCGGACCCGACCAAAAGCGGGGAGCTGTTTTTT. The chain is built from TRBV3-1 and TRBJ2-2; D is ambiguous. V lost 1 base and J 7 bases, leaving 16 bases between the germline ends. This CDR3 has 16 residues. The germline gives CDR1 LGHDT, CDR2 YNNKEL (reference sequence). Together with reference TRBV3-1 and TRBJ2-2, the CDR3 gives the full variable domain: DTAVSQTPKYLVTQMGNDKSIKCEQNLGHDTMYWYKQDSKKFLKIMFSYNNKELIINETVPNRFSPKSPDKAHLNLHINSLELGDSAVYFCASSQADPTKSGELFFGEGSRLTVL.

The chain employs TRBV4-1 and TRBJ2-7; TRBD1 might be the D (7 bases). The CDR3 totals 15 residues. Germline values: CDR1 MGHRA, CDR2 YSYEKL. V was pared by 1 base and J by 7 bases, with 17 bases between. The CDR3 DNA follows: TGCGCCAGCAGCCAAGGGTCAGAATCAGGGGGGGAGCAGTACTTC. Translating it yields CASSQGSESGGEQYF.